This passage covers 2 T cell receptor beta chains from one sample sequenced in a study of shared clonotypes between healthy human individuals. Here immunoSEQ multiplex PCR was the method, and the copy in TCRdb shows in-frame clones only, minus some. The sample holds about 1.5 million clones, 95% to 99% seen once. Specimen: naive CD4+ T cells sorted from blood. As to subset: CD45RA+ positively selected. The receptors derive from a man aged 25-45 years in good health.

This chain links TRBV18 with TRBJ2-1; 9 nucleotides line up with TRBD2. Trimming cost V 3 bases and J 7 bases; bases outside gene matches: 25. The CDR3 totals 21 residues. CDR1 is KGHSH and CDR2 is LQKENI in the germline V gene. CDR3 nucleotides: TGTGCCAGCTCACCCGTGGGAGTGCGTTATGCGGCGGGAGGGTATCAAAATGAGCAGTTCTTC. This codes for CASSPVGVRYAAGGYQNEQFF.

This clone was counted a single time. The J gene is TRBJ2-1, the V gene TRBV11-2; TRBD2 agrees at 7 bases. This CDR3 has 16 amino acids. Germline CDR1 SGHAT, CDR2 FQNNGV. V lost 1 base to trimming and J lost 8 bases; unmatched junction nucleotides: 11. The CDR3 sequence: CASSLGLRASGHEQFF. In DNA, the CDR3 is TGTGCCAGCAGCTTAGGCCTGCGGGCTAGCGGCCATGAGCAGTTCTTC. Looking up the rest from reference TRBV11-2 and TRBJ2-1 gives the full variable domain: EAGVAQSPRYKIIEKRQSVAFWCNPISGHATLYWYQQILGQGPKLLIQFQNNGVVDDSQLPKDRFSAERLKGVDSTLKIQPAKLEDSAVYLCASSLGLRASGHEQFFGPGTRLTVL.